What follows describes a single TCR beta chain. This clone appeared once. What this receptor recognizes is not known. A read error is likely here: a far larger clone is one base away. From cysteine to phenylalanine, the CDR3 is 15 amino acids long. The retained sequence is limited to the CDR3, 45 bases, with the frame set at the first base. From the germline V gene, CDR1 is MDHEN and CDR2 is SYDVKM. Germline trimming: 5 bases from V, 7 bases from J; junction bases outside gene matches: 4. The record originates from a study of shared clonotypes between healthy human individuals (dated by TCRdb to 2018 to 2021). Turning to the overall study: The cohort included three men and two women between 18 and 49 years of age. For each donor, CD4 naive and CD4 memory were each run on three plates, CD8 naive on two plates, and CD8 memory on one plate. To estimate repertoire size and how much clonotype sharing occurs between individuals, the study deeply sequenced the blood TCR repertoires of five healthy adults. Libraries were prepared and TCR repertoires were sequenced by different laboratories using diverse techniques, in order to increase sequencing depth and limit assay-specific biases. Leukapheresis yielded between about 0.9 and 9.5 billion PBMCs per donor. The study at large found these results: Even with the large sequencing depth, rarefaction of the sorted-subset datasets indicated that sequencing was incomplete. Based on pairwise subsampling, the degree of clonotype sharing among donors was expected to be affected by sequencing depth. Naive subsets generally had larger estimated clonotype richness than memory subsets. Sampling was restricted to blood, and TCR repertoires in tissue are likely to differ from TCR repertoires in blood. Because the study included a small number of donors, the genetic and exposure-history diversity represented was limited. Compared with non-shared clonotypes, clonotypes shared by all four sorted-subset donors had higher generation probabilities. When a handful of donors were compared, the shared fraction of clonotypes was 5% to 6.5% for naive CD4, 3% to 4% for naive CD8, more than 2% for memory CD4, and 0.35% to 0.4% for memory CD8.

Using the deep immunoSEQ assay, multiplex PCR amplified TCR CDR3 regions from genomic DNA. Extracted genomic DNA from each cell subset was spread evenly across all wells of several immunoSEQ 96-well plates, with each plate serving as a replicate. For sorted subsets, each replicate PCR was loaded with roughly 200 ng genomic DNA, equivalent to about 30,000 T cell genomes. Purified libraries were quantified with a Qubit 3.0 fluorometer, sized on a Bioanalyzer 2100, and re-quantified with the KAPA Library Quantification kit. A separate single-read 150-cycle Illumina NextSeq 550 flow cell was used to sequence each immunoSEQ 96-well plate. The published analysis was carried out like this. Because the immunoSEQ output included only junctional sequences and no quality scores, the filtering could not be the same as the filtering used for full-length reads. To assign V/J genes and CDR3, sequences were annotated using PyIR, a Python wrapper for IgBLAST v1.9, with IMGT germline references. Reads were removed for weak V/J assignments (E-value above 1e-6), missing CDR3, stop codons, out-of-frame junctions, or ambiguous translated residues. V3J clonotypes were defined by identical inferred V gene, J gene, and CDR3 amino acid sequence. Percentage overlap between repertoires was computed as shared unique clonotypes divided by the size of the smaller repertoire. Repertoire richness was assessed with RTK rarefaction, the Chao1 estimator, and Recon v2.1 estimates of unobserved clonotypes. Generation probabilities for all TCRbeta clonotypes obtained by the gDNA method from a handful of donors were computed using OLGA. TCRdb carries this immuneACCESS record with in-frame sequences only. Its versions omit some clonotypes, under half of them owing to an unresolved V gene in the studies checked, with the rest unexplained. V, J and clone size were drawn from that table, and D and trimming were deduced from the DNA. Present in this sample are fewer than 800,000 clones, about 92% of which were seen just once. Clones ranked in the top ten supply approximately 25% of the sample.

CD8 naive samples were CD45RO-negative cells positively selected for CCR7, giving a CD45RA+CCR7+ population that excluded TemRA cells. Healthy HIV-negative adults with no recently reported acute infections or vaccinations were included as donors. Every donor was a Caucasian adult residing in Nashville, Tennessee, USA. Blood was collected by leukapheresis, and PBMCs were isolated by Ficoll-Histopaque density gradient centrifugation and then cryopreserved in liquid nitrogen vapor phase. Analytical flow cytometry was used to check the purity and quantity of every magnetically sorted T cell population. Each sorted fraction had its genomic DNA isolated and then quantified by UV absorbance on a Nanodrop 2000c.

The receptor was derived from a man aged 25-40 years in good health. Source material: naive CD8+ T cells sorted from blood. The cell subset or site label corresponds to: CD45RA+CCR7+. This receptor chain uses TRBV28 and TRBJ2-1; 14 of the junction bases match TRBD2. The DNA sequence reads TGTGCCAGCAGTCCGGGGACTAGCGGGAGTAATGAGCAGTTCTTC. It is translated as CASSPGTSGSNEQFF.